Listed below are T cell receptor beta chains from one sample, sequenced in a study of cytomegalovirus exposure and HLA in healthy donors. Using immunoSEQ multiplex PCR, the repertoire was profiled, and TCRdb retains in-frame clones only, with some absent. The table includes about 64,000 clones, over 85% detected once. Sequenced input: PBMCs. The source is a woman aged 18-35 years in good health and CMV-seropositive. CDR3s include the opening cysteine and the closing phenylalanine or tryptophan. A D gene is named only where the DNA matches it firmly. Only some rows state a clone size, as once, few, many or a class for expanded clones.

V gene,clone size,J gene,D gene,CDR3 length,CDR3 DNA,CDR3 protein
TRBV6-6,NA,TRBJ1-1,NA,15,TGTGCCAGCATATATCTCGGGAGGGGAAGCACTGAAGCTTTCTTT,CASIYLGRGSTEAFF
TRBV18,NA,TRBJ2-7,TRBD2,15,TGTGCCAGCTCACCCTCAAGCGGGGCTACACGCGAGCAGTACTTC,CASSPSSGATREQYF
TRBV5-1,NA,TRBJ2-1,TRBD1,17,TGCGCCAGCAGCTTCCGGGACAGGGGGCTCCCCTACAATGAGCAGTTCTTC,CASSFRDRGLPYNEQFF
TRBV5-4,NA,TRBJ1-2,TRBD1,13,TGTGCCAGCAGCTGGACAGGGGGATATGGCTACACCTTC,CASSWTGGYGYTF
TRBV9,NA,TRBJ2-1,TRBD2,16,TGTGCCAGCAGCGTAGGAGCGGGGGGGCTCTACAATGAGCAGTTCTTC,CASSVGAGGLYNEQFF
TRBV5-1,NA,TRBJ2-7,NA,15,TGCGCCAGCAGTCGGGGAGTGACAGGAATAAACGAGCAGTACTTC,CASSRGVTGINEQYF
TRBV6-6,once,TRBJ1-2,NA,11,TGTGCCAGCGGACAGAGCTATGGCTACACCTTC,CASGQSYGYTF
TRBV11-2,NA,TRBJ2-3,NA,17,TGTGCCAGCAGCTTCCGAGGACAGTTTTTAAACACAGATACGCAGTATTTT,CASSFRGQFLNTDTQYF
TRBV28,NA,TRBJ1-6,NA,12,TGTGCCAGCAGTTTTCGGGGTTCACCCCTCCACTTT,CASSFRGSPLHF
TRBV19,NA,TRBJ2-3,TRBD2,17,TGTGCCAGTAGTCCACCGGGGAGGGGCCCATCCACAGATACGCAGTATTTT,CASSPPGRGPSTDTQYF
TRBV7-9,NA,TRBJ2-5,TRBD2,15,TGTGCCAGCAGCTTAGTGCGGGAGGGAAAAGAGACCCAGTACTTC,CASSLVREGKETQYF
TRBV4-1,NA,TRBJ2-1,TRBD2,17,TGCGCCAGCAGCCAAGATCGGCTAGCGGGAGCTGACAATGAGCAGTTCTTC,CASSQDRLAGADNEQFF
TRBV7-3,NA,TRBJ2-1,NA,15,TGTGCCAGCAGCTTGGGTGGGAGTGGGTACAATGAGCAGTTCTTC,CASSLGGSGYNEQFF
TRBV19,NA,TRBJ2-7,NA,13,TGTGCCAGTAGTATGTTCGGAGTCTACGAGCAGTACTTC,CASSMFGVYEQYF
TRBV19,NA,TRBJ1-1,NA,15,TGTGCCAGTAGTATAGGGCACGCACCGAACACTGAAGCTTTCTTT,CASSIGHAPNTEAFF
TRBV29-1,NA,TRBJ2-2,TRBD2,15,TGCAGCGTGGGACTAGCGGGAGTAAATACCGGGGAGCTGTTTTTT,CSVGLAGVNTGELFF
TRBV2,NA,TRBJ1-5,NA,16,TGTGCCAGCAGGCTAGCCGGGACACTAAGCAATCAGCCCCAGCATTTT,CASRLAGTLSNQPQHF
TRBV27,NA,TRBJ2-3,TRBD2,16,TGTGCCAGCAGTTTATCGACTAGCGGGAGCGCGGATACGCAGTATTTT,CASSLSTSGSADTQYF
TRBV27,once,TRBJ2-5,TRBD1,16,TGTGCCAGCAGTTTATGGGGACAGATAAAAGGGGAGACCCAGTACTTC,CASSLWGQIKGETQYF
TRBV30,NA,TRBJ2-7,TRBD2,14,TGTGCCTGGGGAGGAGCGGGAGCTTTAGACGAGCAGTACTTC,CAWGGAGALDEQYF
TRBV27,once,TRBJ1-3,NA,13,TGTGCCAGCAGTTTAGACTACGGAAAAACCATATATTTT,CASSLDYGKTIYF
TRBV7-9,NA,TRBJ2-7,TRBD1,14,TGTGCCAGCAGCGGAAAGGACAGGATCTACGAGCAGTACTTC,CASSGKDRIYEQYF
TRBV10-3,NA,TRBJ1-2,NA,12,TGTGCCCACAGCCAAGCTAACTATGGCTACACCTTC,CAHSQANYGYTF
TRBV5-4,NA,TRBJ2-6,NA,13,TGTGCCAGCATCCGACCAGGTGCCAACGTCCTGACTTTC,CASIRPGANVLTF
TRBV4-2,NA,TRBJ2-6,TRBD1,18,TGTGCCAGCAGCCAGGAGCAGGGGGCCCTCTCTGGGGCCAACGTCCTGACTTTC,CASSQEQGALSGANVLTF
TRBV27,NA,TRBJ2-7,TRBD1,15,TGTGCCAGCAGTTTAATCGGGGACAGTACCTACGAGCAGTACTTC,CASSLIGDSTYEQYF
TRBV5-5,once,TRBJ2-1,TRBD1,14,TGTGCCAGCAGCGCCGTGGCAGGGGGCTATGAGCAGTTCTTC,CASSAVAGGYEQFF
TRBV4-3,NA,TRBJ1-2,NA,16,TGCGCCAGCAGCCAAGATTATCCGGGGTACACCTATGGCTACACCTTC,CASSQDYPGYTYGYTF
TRBV6-5,NA,TRBJ2-3,TRBD2,13,TGTGCCAGCAGTAGCGGGGGAGGAGATACGCAGTATTTT,CASSSGGGDTQYF
TRBV7-2,NA,TRBJ1-1,NA,14,TGTGCCAGCAGCTTAAGGTCACAGGGCGAGGGAGCTTTCTTT,CASSLRSQGEGAFF